This T cell receptor (beta chain) was captured in a study of blood T cell repertoires in COVID-19. Donors in Cohort 3 who had recovered were those with two negative PCRs, healthcare professional clearance, or resolution of their symptoms. The length of the CDR3 is 17 residues. The germline V gene encodes CDR1 KGHSH and CDR2 LQKENI. V lost 3 bases, J lost 3 bases, and 14 bases stayed unmatched. In the original processing: Amplified reference gene primers provided the basis for estimating nucleated cell counts. Libraries were prepared by immunoSEQ multiplex PCR; TCRdb keeps only in-frame clonotypes and omits some of them. The V and J calls and the clone size are those of that table, but D and trimming were determined from the DNA. The data hold about 290,000 clones, with roughly 90% observed a single time.

The TCR was taken from a woman aged 40 to 55 who had recovered from COVID-19. The source material was PBMCs or T cells enriched from blood (not recorded which). J is TRBJ2-7 and V is TRBV18, with TRBD2 matching over 7 bases. The CDR3 region has the DNA TGTGCCAGCTCACCCCTCCCGGGAGGCGGAGTCAACTACGAGCAGTACTTC. It is translated as CASSPLPGGGVNYEQYF.